The sequence of this TCR beta chain was determined in a study of cytomegalovirus exposure and HLA in healthy donors. Worth noting for this clone: Its antigen is unknown.

Trimming removed 4 bases from V and 4 bases from J; junction bases left unmatched: 4. The length of the CDR3 is 14 residues. Per the germline V gene, CDR1 is MNHNS and CDR2 is SASEGT. It was with 60 Vbeta and 13 Jbeta primers that the PCR ran. TCRdb keeps only in-frame clones here, not all; method: immunoSEQ multiplex PCR. The data show about 140,000 clones, 80% seen once. Findings and caveats of the study: The majority of CMV-associated TCR beta chains were reported as apparently HLA-restricted in a later analysis. CMV serostatus stood as the only immune exposure information on hand. It was likely that a cluster of highly shared sequence variants was a sequencing artifact.

The study sampled nominally healthy donors, though unrecorded immune exposures were likely. The clonotype comes from a middle-aged man in good health and CMV-seronegative. The sample comprised PBMCs. The V and J genes are TRBV6-1 and TRBJ1-1; 9 nucleotides line up with TRBD1. CDR3 residues: CASSGLTGGTEAFF. The CDR3 DNA reads as TGTGCCAGCAGTGGCCTGACAGGGGGCACTGAAGCTTTCTTT.